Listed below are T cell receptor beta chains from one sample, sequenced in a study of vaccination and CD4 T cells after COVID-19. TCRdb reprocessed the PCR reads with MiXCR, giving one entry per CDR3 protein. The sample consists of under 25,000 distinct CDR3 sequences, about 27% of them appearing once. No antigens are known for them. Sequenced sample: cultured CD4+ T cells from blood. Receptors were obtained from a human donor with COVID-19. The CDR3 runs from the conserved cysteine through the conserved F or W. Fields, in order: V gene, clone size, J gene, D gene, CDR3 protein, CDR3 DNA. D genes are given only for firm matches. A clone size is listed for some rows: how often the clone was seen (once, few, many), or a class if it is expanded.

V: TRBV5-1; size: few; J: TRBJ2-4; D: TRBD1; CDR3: CASSLDRGLGNIQYF; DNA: TGCGCCAGCAGCTTGGACAGGGGGCTAGGTAACATTCAGTACTTC
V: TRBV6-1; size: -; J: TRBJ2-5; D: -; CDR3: CASWPRQEQETQYF; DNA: TGTGCCAGCTGGCCCCGACAGGAACAAGAGACCCAGTACTTC
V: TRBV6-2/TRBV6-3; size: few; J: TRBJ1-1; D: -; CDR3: CASSFNLRTEAFF; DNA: TGTGCCAGCAGTTTTAACCTGAGGACTGAAGCTTTCTTT
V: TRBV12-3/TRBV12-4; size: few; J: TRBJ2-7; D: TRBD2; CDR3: CASKSSGGAMEQYF; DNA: TGTGCCAGCAAGAGTAGCGGGGGGGCAATGGAGCAGTACTTC
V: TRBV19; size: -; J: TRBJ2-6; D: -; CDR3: CASSSRRPGANVLTF; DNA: TGTGCCAGTAGCTCGAGGAGGCCTGGGGCCAACGTCCTGACTTTC
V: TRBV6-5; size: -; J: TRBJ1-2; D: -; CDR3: CTSSYPKSPGARLYGYTF; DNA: TGTACCAGCAGTTACCCGAAAAGTCCCGGGGCGAGGCTCTATGGCTACACCTTC
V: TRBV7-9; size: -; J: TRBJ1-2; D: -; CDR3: CASTTEQGRGYTF; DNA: TGTGCCAGCACGACCGAACAGGGCCGCGGCTACACCTTC
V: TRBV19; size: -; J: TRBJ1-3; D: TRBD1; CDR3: CASSINRRTGAAGNTIYF; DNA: TGTGCCAGTAGTATAAATCGTCGGACAGGCGCGGCTGGAAACACCATATATTTT
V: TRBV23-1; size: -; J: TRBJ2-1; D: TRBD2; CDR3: CASSQRRGGGEQFF; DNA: TGCGCCAGCAGTCAACGGCGGGGGGGCGGTGAGCAGTTCTTC
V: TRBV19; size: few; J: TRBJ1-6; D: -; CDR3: CASSNYNSPLHF; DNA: TGTGCCAGTAGTAATTATAATTCACCCCTCCACTTT
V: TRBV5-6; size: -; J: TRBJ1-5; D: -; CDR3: CASSLSGGSQPQHF; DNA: TGTGCCAGCAGCTTGTCGGGGGGCAGTCAGCCCCAGCATTTT
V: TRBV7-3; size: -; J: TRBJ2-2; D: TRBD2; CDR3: CASSPIPTGGTLNTGELFF; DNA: TGTGCCAGCAGCCCAATACCGACGGGGGGGACTTTGAACACCGGGGAGCTGTTTTTT
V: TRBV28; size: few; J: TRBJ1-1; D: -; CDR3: CASSFGGGSSMNTEAFF; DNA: TGTGCCAGCAGTTTTGGGGGGGGCTCTTCCATGAACACTGAAGCTTTCTTT
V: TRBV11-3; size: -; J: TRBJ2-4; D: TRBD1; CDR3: CASSFEQGTLNIQYF; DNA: TGTGCCAGCAGCTTCGAACAGGGGACGTTAAACATTCAGTACTTC
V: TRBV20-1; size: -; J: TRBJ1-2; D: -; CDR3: CSARDPGGAPLVFTF; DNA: TGCAGTGCTAGAGATCCTGGGGGGGCCCCCCTTGTATTCACCTTC
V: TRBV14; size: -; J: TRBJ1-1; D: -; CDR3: CASSQVRPGTEAFF; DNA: TGTGCCAGCAGCCAAGTAAGGCCGGGGACTGAAGCTTTCTTT
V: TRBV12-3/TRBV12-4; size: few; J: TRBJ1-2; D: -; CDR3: CASSSAHINFYGYTF; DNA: TGTGCCAGCAGTTCCGCCCACATAAACTTCTATGGCTACACCTTC
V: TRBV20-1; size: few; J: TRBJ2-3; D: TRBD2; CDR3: CSPLAGGTDTQYF; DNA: TGCAGCCCTCTGGCGGGGGGCACAGATACGCAGTATTTT
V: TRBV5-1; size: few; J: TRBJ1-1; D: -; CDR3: CASSLAGGSLAEAFF; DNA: TGCGCCAGCAGCTTGGCCGGAGGGTCGCTCGCTGAAGCTTTCTTT
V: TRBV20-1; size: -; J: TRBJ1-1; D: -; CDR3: CSQSRGTEAFF; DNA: TGCAGCCAATCCAGGGGCACTGAAGCTTTCTTT
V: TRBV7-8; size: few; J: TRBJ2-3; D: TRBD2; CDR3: CASSFGTSGGQDTQYF; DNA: TGTGCCAGCAGCTTTGGGACTAGCGGGGGCCAAGATACGCAGTATTTT
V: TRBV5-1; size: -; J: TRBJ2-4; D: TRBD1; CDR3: CASSPGTGGHIQYF; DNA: TGCGCCAGCAGCCCGGGGACAGGGGGTCACATTCAGTACTTC
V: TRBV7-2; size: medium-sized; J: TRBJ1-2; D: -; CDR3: CASSSSGTFGYTF; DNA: TGTGCCAGCAGCTCCTCCGGGACATTTGGCTACACCTTC
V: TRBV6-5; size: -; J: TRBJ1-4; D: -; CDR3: CASTSRPTGHEKLFF; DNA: TGTGCCAGCACTTCTCGACCGACAGGCCATGAAAAACTGTTTTTT
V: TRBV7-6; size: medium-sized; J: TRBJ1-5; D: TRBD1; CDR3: CASSSGQGWGQPQHF; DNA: TGTGCCAGCAGCTCCGGACAGGGATGGGGGCAGCCCCAGCATTTT